What follows are 30 T cell receptor beta chains derived from one specimen sequenced in a study of blood T cell repertoires in COVID-19. Generated by immunoSEQ multiplex PCR, the TCRdb table keeps only in-frame clones and is missing some. The sample has 250,000 to 350,000 clones, approximately 89% seen once; the top ten hold 2.5% to 3.5%. The sample consisted of PBMCs or T cells enriched from blood (not recorded which). All receptors come from a woman between 45 and 60 years old who had been exposed to COVID-19.

V gene TRBV2 combines with J gene TRBJ2-2; 7 nucleotides match TRBD1. Per the germline V gene, CDR1 is SNHLY and CDR2 is FYNNEI. J gave up 1 base and V 4 bases, and 6 bases lay outside the gene matches. The CDR3 contains 16 residues. The CDR3 DNA is TGTGCCAGCAGTGTCCCCCGGACAGGGAACACCGGGGAGCTGTTTTTT. Its protein product is CASSVPRTGNTGELFF.

J is TRBJ2-1 and V is TRBV7-6; 8 bases match TRBD1. The V segment lost 2 bases and the J segment 6 bases; nucleotides outside the gene matches: 6. CDR3 size: 15 residues. Germline CDR1 and CDR2: SGHVS and FNYEAQ. The CDR3 region is CASSLLDRAGNEQFF. The CDR3 DNA sequence: TGTGCCAGCAGCTTACTGGACAGGGCGGGCAATGAGCAGTTCTTC.

For the CDR3, the DNA is TGTGCCAGCAGCGTTACATGGTCCCAGGGCTACACCTTC. It translates to CASSVTWSQGYTF. The chain has TRBV6-5 and TRBJ1-2; D is unresolved. CDR1 and CDR2 (germline): MNHEY, SVGAGI. The CDR3 has 13 amino acids. V was clipped by 6 bases and J by 8 bases, with 16 bases between them.

The genes are TRBV21-1 and TRBJ2-3; TRBD2, the D gene given by the table, was not confirmed from the DNA. TRBV21-1 is a pseudogene segment. The CDR3 loop spans 17 amino acids. The CDR3 here is CASPLGGLLQVGDTQYF. In DNA, the CDR3 is TGTGCCAGCCCACTGGGGGGACTACTCCAGGTCGGAGATACGCAGTATTTT.

This sequence joins TRBV5-4 and TRBJ2-4; D gene unclear. V was pared by 3 bases and J by 0 bases, with 7 bases between. Germline CDR1 and CDR2: SGHNT and YYREEE (reference sequence). CDR3 length equals 14 residues. The CDR3 sequence is CASSSMRAKNIQYF. CDR3 DNA sequence: TGTGCCAGCAGCTCCATGCGAGCCAAAAACATTCAGTACTTC.

The chain employs TRBV4-2 and TRBJ2-7, with D perhaps TRBD2 (7 bases). Germline V gene sequence: CDR1 LGHNA, CDR2 YNFKEQ. The CDR3 totals 15 residues. V was pared by 0 bases and J by 5 bases, with 14 bases between. This CDR3 is CASSQERGTTNEQYF. For the CDR3, the DNA is TGTGCCAGCAGCCAAGAGAGGGGGACTACCAACGAGCAGTACTTC.

The rearrangement links TRBV27 to TRBJ1-2; D is possibly TRBD1 (5 bases). The V end was cut by 5 bases, the J end by 3 bases, with 16 bases between. The CDR3 extends over 15 amino acids. Germline V lookup: CDR1 MNHEY, CDR2 SMNVEV (reference sequence). The chain's CDR3 is CASSPKPGLYYGYTF. CDR3 in DNA: TGTGCCAGCAGTCCTAAGCCGGGACTCTACTATGGCTACACCTTC.

V is TRBV15 and J is TRBJ1-2; 9 nucleotides agree with TRBD1. The junction had 7 bases not matched to a gene; V was cut back by 5 bases and J by 3 bases. CDR3 length: 15 amino acids. Germline CDR1 reads LNHNV; CDR2 reads YYDKDF (reference sequence). CDR3 residues: CATSGQTGGYYGYTF. Here the CDR3 DNA reads TGTGCCACCAGCGGCCAGACAGGGGGTTACTATGGCTACACCTTC.

V gene TRBV27 combines with J gene TRBJ2-7; D call uncertain. The CDR3 contains 13 residues. V lost 5 bases and J lost 7, with 15 bases in between. The germline V gene has CDR1 MNHEY and CDR2 SMNVEV (reference sequence). For the CDR3, the DNA is TGTGCCAGCAGTCCGAGGAAGGTTTTGGAGCAGTACTTC. It yields the protein CASSPRKVLEQYF.

The chain couples TRBV6-5 to TRBJ2-2; 7 bases match TRBD2. V lost 4 bases, J lost 5 bases, and 1 base stayed unmatched. Germline V gives CDR1 MNHEY, CDR2 SVGAGI. There are 13 residues in the CDR3. DNA for the CDR3: TGTGCCAGCAGTTTCGGGAGGACCGGGGAGCTGTTTTTT. It yields the protein CASSFGRTGELFF.

The J gene is TRBJ2-7, the V gene TRBV28; 7 bases are shared with TRBD2. This CDR3 contains 15 residues. CDR1 is MDHEN, CDR2 SYDVKM, per germline. J gave up 3 bases and V 6 bases, and 11 bases lay outside the gene matches. CDR3 region: CASRPSGDGFYEQYF. In DNA, the CDR3 is TGTGCCAGCAGGCCCAGCGGGGACGGGTTCTACGAGCAGTACTTC. The full variable domain, completed using reference TRBV28 and TRBJ2-7, is DVKVTQSSRYLVKRTGEKVFLECVQDMDHENMFWYRQDPGLGLRLIYFSYDVKMKEKGDIPEGYSVSREKKERFSLILESASTNQTSMYLCASRPSGDGFYEQYFGPGTRLTVT.

The chain carries TRBV5-4 and TRBJ2-7; perhaps TRBD1 as D (6 bases). The V end lost 4 bases, the J end lost 6 bases, and 14 bases lay between the germline ends. CDR1 is SGHNT, CDR2 YYREEE, per germline (reference sequence). The CDR3 has 13 residues. CDR3 nucleotide sequence: TGTGCCAGCAGCAAAACAGGGTTGGCCGAGCAGTACTTC. The encoded protein is CASSKTGLAEQYF. The full variable domain, rest sourced from reference TRBV5-4 and TRBJ2-7, is ETGVTQSPTHLIKTRGQQVTLRCSSQSGHNTVSWYQQALGQGPQFIFQYYREEENGRGNFPPRFSGLQFPNYSSELNVNALELDDSALYLCASSKTGLAEQYFGPGTRLTVT.

The chain carries TRBV28 and TRBJ2-7, with a tentative D call TRBD2 (6 bases). This CDR3 is 14 amino acids long. V lost 6 bases and J lost 7, with 19 bases in between. Germline-derived CDR1 and CDR2 are MDHEN and SYDVKM. The CDR3 protein is CASSFFRGSREQYF. CDR3 nucleotides: TGTGCCAGCAGCTTCTTTCGGGGGAGCAGGGAGCAGTACTTC.

This CDR3 is CASSQELAGGADTQYF. CDR3 sequence (DNA): TGTGCCAGCAGCCAGGAATTAGCGGGGGGGGCAGATACGCAGTATTTT. This rearrangement joins TRBV5-5 to TRBJ2-3, with 11 bases aligning to TRBD2. Germline trimming cut 4 bases from V and 4 bases from J; bases unmatched to any gene: 8. This CDR3 spans 16 amino acids. From germline, CDR1 is SGHKS and CDR2 YYEKEE (reference sequence).

The CDR3 DNA is TGTGCCAGCAGTAGTACAGGGACTGGGGCCAACGTCCTGACTTTC. Its translation: CASSSTGTGANVLTF. V gene TRBV27 combines with J gene TRBJ2-6, with D possibly matching TRBD1 (6 bases). This CDR3 spans 15 amino acids. Trimming stripped 5 bases from V and 2 bases from J, with 10 bases between. Germline V gene data show CDR1 as MNHEY and CDR2 as SMNVEV (reference sequence).

The chain is built from TRBV6-5 and TRBJ2-7, with a tentative D call TRBD2 (5 bases). Germline CDR1 and CDR2: MNHEY and SVGAGI. The germline V and J ends were trimmed by 2 bases and 3 bases, with 8 bases remaining between them. The CDR3 consists of 13 residues. The CDR3 reads CASSYVEGYEQYF. CDR3 DNA sequence: TGTGCCAGCAGTTACGTCGAGGGCTACGAGCAGTACTTC.

The chain uses TRBV6-5 and TRBJ1-2; 7 bases match TRBD1. Trimming took 6 bases from V and 5 from J; bases not matched to a gene: 3. Germline V CDR1 and CDR2: MNHEY, SVGAGI. This CDR3 contains 12 residues. The DNA for the CDR3 is TGTGCCAGCAGAGGGACAGCTTATGGCTACACCTTC. Translation gives CASRGTAYGYTF.

The gene calls are TRBV11-2 and TRBJ1-4; tentative D call: TRBD1 (6 bases). V was pared by 1 base and J by 5 bases, with 23 bases between. Germline V gene sequence: CDR1 SGHAT, CDR2 FQNNGV. The CDR3 runs 19 residues. The chain's CDR3 is CASSLALRARPDRNEKLFF. CDR3 coding DNA: TGTGCCAGCAGCTTAGCTCTACGGGCACGACCGGACAGAAATGAAAAACTGTTTTTT.

V usage is TRBV5-4 and J usage is TRBJ2-1; D ambiguous. The V gene's germline CDR1 is SGHNT and CDR2 YYREEE (reference sequence). The V end lost 4 bases, the J end lost 4 bases, and 12 bases lay between the germline ends. The CDR3 is made up of 14 amino acids. The CDR3 region has the DNA TGTGCCAGCAGCCGGAGCGCCTCATACAATGAGCAGTTCTTC. This translates into CASSRSASYNEQFF.

This chain links TRBV3-1 (or the pseudogene TRBV3-2) with TRBJ2-3; 9 bases agree with TRBD2. The junction had 7 bases not matched to a gene; V was cut back by 1 base and J by 5 bases. This CDR3 contains 16 residues. Germline lookup yields CDR1 LGHDT and CDR2 YNNKEL (reference sequence). CDR3 sequence reads: CASSQVAGGRVDTQYF. The CDR3 DNA reads as TGTGCCAGCAGCCAAGTGGCGGGGGGGCGTGTAGATACGCAGTATTTT.

This chain joins TRBV28 and TRBJ2-7, with 11 nucleotides matching TRBD1. The ends lost 4 bases at V and 7 bases at J; junction bases unmatched: 9. In germline, CDR1 is MDHEN, CDR2 SYDVKM. This CDR3 is 15 amino acids long. CDR3 region: CASSSGTGGRGEQYF. The CDR3 nucleotides read TGTGCCAGCAGTTCCGGGACAGGGGGTAGGGGTGAGCAGTACTTC.

The chain has TRBV5-6 and TRBJ1-5; no clear D gene. The V end was cut by 0 bases, the J end by 0 bases, with 10 bases between. Germline V gives CDR1 SGHDT, CDR2 YYEEEE. This CDR3 is built from 16 residues. The chain's CDR3 is CASSLGSQNSNQPQHF. As DNA, the CDR3 is TGTGCCAGCAGCTTGGGGTCCCAGAATAGCAATCAGCCCCAGCATTTT.

This clone has only a few counts. V and J are TRBV2 and TRBJ1-1; maybe TRBD1 (6 bases). Germline CDR1 is SNHLY and CDR2 is FYNNEI. The CDR3 covers 15 residues. Trimming pared 2 bases from V and 1 base from J, leaving 11 bases between. The CDR3: CASSERGRGNTEAFF. The CDR3 nucleotides read TGTGCCAGCAGTGAAAGGGGCAGGGGGAACACTGAAGCTTTCTTT.

This chain links TRBV2 with TRBJ1-5, with 7 bases that match TRBD1. V shed 5 bases and J 6 bases; nucleotides not matched to a gene: 13. The CDR3 loop spans 16 amino acids. Germline V gives CDR1 SNHLY, CDR2 FYNNEI. The CDR3: CASSSKTGNLVQPQHF. CDR3 coding DNA: TGTGCCAGCAGTTCCAAGACAGGGAACTTGGTTCAGCCCCAGCATTTT.

V and J are TRBV10-3 and TRBJ1-1; weak D call: TRBD1 (5 bases). This CDR3 contains 14 residues. The germline gives CDR1 ENHRY, CDR2 SYGVKD. The V and J ends lost 0 bases and 6 bases respectively, with 11 bases between them. CDR3 amino acids: CAISESGGAPEAFF. The CDR3 DNA follows: TGTGCCATCAGTGAGTCGGGGGGTGCCCCTGAAGCTTTCTTT.

This clone was detected only once. The rearrangement joins TRBV6-1 to TRBJ1-1; tentatively, D is TRBD1 (6 bases). The CDR3 is made up of 18 amino acids. V was cut by 0 bases and J by 0 bases, with 17 bases left in between. Germline V lookup: CDR1 MNHNS, CDR2 SASEGT. The CDR3 DNA reads as TGTGCCAGCAGTGAAGCGGGCCAGGGGCGAAGAATGAACACTGAAGCTTTCTTT. Translated, it gives CASSEAGQGRRMNTEAFF.

The table lists this clone with a few counts. The chain uses TRBV19 and TRBJ2-1; the match to TRBD2 covers 8 bases. The V segment lost 6 bases and the J segment 12 bases; nucleotides outside the gene matches: 19. The V gene's germline CDR1 is LNHDA and CDR2 SQIVND (reference sequence). CDR3 length: 16 amino acids. Here the CDR3 DNA reads TGTGCCAGTAGAAGAACAGCGGGGGACGTTTATCGGGGGCAGTTCTTC. Translated, it gives CASRRTAGDVYRGQFF.

This rearrangement joins TRBV2 to TRBJ2-7, with D perhaps TRBD2 (5 bases). The CDR3 runs to 13 residues. V was cut by 4 bases and J by 2 bases, with 9 bases left in between. Per the germline V gene, CDR1 is SNHLY and CDR2 is FYNNEI. The CDR3 nucleotides read TGTGCCAGCAGTGGAGGGCGTACCTACGAGCAGTACTTC. Its protein is CASSGGRTYEQYF.

The chain combines TRBV7-6 with TRBJ2-2; D is ambiguous. The ends were cut back, 1 base at V and 4 bases at J, with 13 bases in the middle. Looked up from germline, CDR1 is SGHVS and CDR2 is FNYEAQ. The CDR3 consists of 16 residues. This CDR3 reads CASSLGGSTTTGELFF. The CDR3 DNA reads TGTGCCAGCAGCTTAGGAGGAAGTACGACCACCGGGGAGCTGTTTTTT.

V and J are TRBV27 and TRBJ1-1; 7 bases are shared with TRBD1. Per the germline V gene, CDR1 is MNHEY and CDR2 is SMNVEV (reference sequence). The CDR3 extends over 15 amino acids. Trimming cost V 7 bases and J 0 bases; bases outside gene matches: 8. The CDR3 protein is CASTRLRGMNTEAFF. CDR3 nucleotide sequence: TGTGCCAGCACTAGACTCAGGGGGATGAACACTGAAGCTTTCTTT.